The T cell receptor (beta chain) described here comes from a study of blood T cell repertoires in COVID-19. As regards this clone: A junction boundary mismatches the germline segment, possibly from a read error.

In the original processing: Reference gene primer amplification gave estimated nucleated cell counts. Profiled with immunoSEQ multiplex PCR; TCRdb holds only in-frame clones, not every one. That table gives V, J and clone size, and the DNA gave D and trimming. This sample has fewer than 70,000 clones; 75% to 90% occur once, and the top ten carry about 3.2%. The source material was peripheral blood. The source of this sequence is a human donor in a cohort sampled during active COVID-19.

In DNA, the CDR3 is TGTGCCAGCAGTTTGGGTCGACTAGCGGTTTACAATGAGCAGTTCTTC. It translates to CASSLGRLAVYNEQFF. The rearrangement links TRBV5-6 to TRBJ2-1; 9 bases agree with TRBD2. Germline V gene lookup returns CDR1 SGHDT and CDR2 YYEEEE. This CDR3 is 16 amino acids long.